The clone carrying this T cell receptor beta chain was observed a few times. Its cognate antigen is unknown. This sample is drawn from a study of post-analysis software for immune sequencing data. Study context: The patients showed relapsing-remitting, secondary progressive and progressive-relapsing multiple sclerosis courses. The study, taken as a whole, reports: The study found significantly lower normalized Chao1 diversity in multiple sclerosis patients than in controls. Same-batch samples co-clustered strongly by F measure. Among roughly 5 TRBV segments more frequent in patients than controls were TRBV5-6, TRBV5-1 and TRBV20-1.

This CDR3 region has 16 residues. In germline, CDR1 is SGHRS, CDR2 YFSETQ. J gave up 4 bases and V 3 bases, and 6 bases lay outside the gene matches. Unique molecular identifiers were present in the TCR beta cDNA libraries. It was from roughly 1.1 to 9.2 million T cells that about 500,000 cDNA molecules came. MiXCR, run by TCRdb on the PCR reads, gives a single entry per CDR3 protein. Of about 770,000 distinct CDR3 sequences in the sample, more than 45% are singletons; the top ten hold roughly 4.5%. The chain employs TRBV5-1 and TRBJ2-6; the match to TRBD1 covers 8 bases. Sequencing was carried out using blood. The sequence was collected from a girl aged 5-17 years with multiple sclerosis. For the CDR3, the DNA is TGCGCCAGCAGCTCTAGACAGGGGTCCGGGGCCAACGTCCTGACTTTC. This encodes CASSSRQGSGANVLTF.